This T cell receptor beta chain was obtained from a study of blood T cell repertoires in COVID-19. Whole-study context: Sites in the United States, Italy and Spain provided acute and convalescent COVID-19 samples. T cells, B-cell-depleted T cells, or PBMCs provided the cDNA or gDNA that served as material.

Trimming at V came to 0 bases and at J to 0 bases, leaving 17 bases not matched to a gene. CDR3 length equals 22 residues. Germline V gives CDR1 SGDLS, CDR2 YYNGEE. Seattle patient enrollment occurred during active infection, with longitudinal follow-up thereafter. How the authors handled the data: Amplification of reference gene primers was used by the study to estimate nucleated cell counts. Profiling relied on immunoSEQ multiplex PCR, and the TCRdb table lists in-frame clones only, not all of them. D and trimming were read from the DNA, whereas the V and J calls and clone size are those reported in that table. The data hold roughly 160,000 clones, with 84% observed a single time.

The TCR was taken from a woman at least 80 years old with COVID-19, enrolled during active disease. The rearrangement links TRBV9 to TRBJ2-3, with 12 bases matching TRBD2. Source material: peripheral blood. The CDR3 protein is CASSVASGLGLAGGTSTDTQYF. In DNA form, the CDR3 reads TGTGCCAGCAGCGTAGCTTCGGGCCTGGGGCTAGCGGGGGGGACTAGCACAGATACGCAGTATTTT.